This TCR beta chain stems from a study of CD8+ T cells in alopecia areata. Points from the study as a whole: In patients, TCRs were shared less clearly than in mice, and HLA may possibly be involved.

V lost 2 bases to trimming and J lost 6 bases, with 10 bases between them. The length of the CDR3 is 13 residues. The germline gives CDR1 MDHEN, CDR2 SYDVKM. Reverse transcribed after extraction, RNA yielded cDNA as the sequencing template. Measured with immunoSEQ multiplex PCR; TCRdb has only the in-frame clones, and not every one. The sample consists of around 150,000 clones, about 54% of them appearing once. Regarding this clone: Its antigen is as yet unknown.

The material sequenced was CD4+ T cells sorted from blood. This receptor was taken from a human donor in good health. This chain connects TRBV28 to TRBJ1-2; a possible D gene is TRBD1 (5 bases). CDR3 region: CASSLIPGHGYTF. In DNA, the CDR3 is TGTGCCAGCAGTTTAATTCCGGGGCATGGCTACACCTTC.